This T cell receptor (beta chain) was identified during a study of blood T cell repertoires in COVID-19. Study-wide background: Researchers got acute and convalescent COVID-19 samples from the United States, Italy and Spain.

Original methodology: Nucleated cell number was recorded as an estimate derived from reference gene primer amplification. Data came from immunoSEQ multiplex PCR; TCRdb stores just in-frame clones and leaves some out. V and J calls and clone size are as listed in that table; D and trimming were resolved from the DNA. The top ten clones hold 0.88% of a sample with 170,000 or so clones, about 83% of them seen once. Germline CDR1 is SGHDN and CDR2 is FVKESK. Between the trimmed V and J ends, which lost 0 bases and 13 bases, there was a span of 16 bases. The CDR3 spans 15 residues. This clone appeared a few times.

This receptor was obtained from a young woman who had recovered from COVID-19. The V call is TRBV14, the J call TRBJ1-6, with a tentative D call TRBD1 (5 bases). The specimen was peripheral blood. CDR3 amino acids: CASSQDPRGIGPLHF. CDR3 nucleotide sequence: TGTGCCAGCAGCCAAGATCCACGGGGGATAGGGCCCCTCCACTTT. Full variable domain (outside the CDR3, taken from reference TRBV14 and TRBJ1-6): EAGVTQFPSHSVIEKGQTVTLRCDPISGHDNLYWYRRVMGKEIKFLLHFVKESKQDESGMPNNRFLAERTGGTYSTLKVQPAELEDSGVYFCASSQDPRGIGPLHFGNGTRLTVT.